This TCR beta chain was captured in a study of T cell changes during pregnancy in multiple sclerosis. Measured with immunoSEQ multiplex PCR; TCRdb has only the in-frame clones, and not every one. Of tens of thousands of clones listed, about 89% are singletons. This CDR3 has 15 residues. V gave up 2 bases and J gave up 3 bases; unmatched junction bases: 5. Germline loops: CDR1 MNHEY, CDR2 SMNVEV (reference sequence). The chain is built from TRBV27 and TRBJ2-7; 9 bases match TRBD1. The TCR originated in a female donor in good health, enrolled as a control in a pregnancy study. This specimen consisted of CD4+ T cells from peripheral blood mononuclear cells, obtained in the third trimester of pregnancy. The CDR3 nucleotides are TGTGCCAGCAGTTTAACCGGGACAGGGTTCTACGAGCAGTACTTC. Amino acid sequence: CASSLTGTGFYEQYF.